This TCR beta chain emerged from a study of patients and donors after allogeneic stem cell transplantation. TCRdb reanalysed the RT-PCR reads using MiXCR and keeps one entry per CDR3 protein. The data contain 57,000 or so distinct CDR3 sequences, 10% to 15% of them seen just once; the ten biggest clones take up around 32%. V lost 4 bases, J lost 0 bases, and 7 bases stayed unmatched. This CDR3 is built from 17 residues. Germline lookup yields CDR1 MNHEY and CDR2 SVGAGI. This clonotype showed up just a few times. J is TRBJ1-1 and V is TRBV6-5; TRBD1 agrees at 11 bases. Sequenced input: blood, either unsorted or a sorted T cell fraction (not recorded which). This TCR was recovered from a human donor who was either an allogeneic HSCT recipient or a stem cell or donor lymphocyte infusion donor (not recorded which). It is not recorded whose cells these are; they may come from a transplant donor. CDR3 nucleotide sequence: TGTGCCAGCAGTTGGACAGGGGGCTATATCTTGAACACTGAAGCTTTCTTT. Translation gives CASSWTGGYILNTEAFF.